Each of the 12 T cell receptor beta chains below was sequenced from the same sample in a study of blood T cell repertoires in COVID-19. Sequencing used immunoSEQ multiplex PCR; TCRdb keeps in-frame clones, though not all of them. The sample lists about 140,000 clones, about four fifths occurring once. Sequences were obtained from peripheral blood. These receptor sequences come from a man aged 65 to 79 who had recovered from COVID-19.

The V gene is TRBV11-2, the J gene TRBJ2-7, with 8 bases that match TRBD2. Losses at the gene ends were 6 bases for V and 6 bases for J; bases not matched to a gene: 10. Germline-derived CDR1 and CDR2 are SGHAT and FQNNGV. CDR3 length equals 14 residues. The CDR3 DNA is TGTGCCAGCAGTACGCCGACTAGCGTGGGCGAGCAGTACTTC. Its translation: CASSTPTSVGEQYF.

The V gene is TRBV27, the J gene TRBJ1-1; D is uncertain. Trimming stripped 2 bases from V and 4 bases from J, with 23 bases between. This CDR3 comprises 18 residues. From germline, CDR1 is MNHEY and CDR2 SMNVEV (reference sequence). The CDR3 here is CASSLVAGATPGITEAFF. The CDR3 DNA reads as TGTGCCAGCAGTTTAGTAGCCGGAGCAACTCCGGGGATCACTGAAGCTTTCTTT.

The V call is TRBV29-1, the J call TRBJ1-5; D gene ambiguous. The germline V gene encodes CDR1 SQVTM and CDR2 ANQGSEA. V gave up 6 bases and J gave up 1 base, with 16 bases separating them. The CDR3 is 15 amino acids. The CDR3 DNA reads as TGCAGCGTGGAGGCCCCGGACGCCAGCAATCAGCCCCAGCATTTT. This sequence encodes CSVEAPDASNQPQHF.

This clone was seen more than once but under ten times. The V call is TRBV5-6, the J call TRBJ2-7; D may be TRBD2 (6 bases). Germline CDR1 SGHDT, CDR2 YYEEEE. This CDR3 has 15 residues. Trimming pared 1 base from V and 3 bases from J, leaving 14 bases between. The CDR3 DNA is TGTGCCAGCAGCTTGCGTCCGGGACTTAACTACGAGCAGTACTTC. It translates to CASSLRPGLNYEQYF.

V usage is TRBV6-5 and J usage is TRBJ1-1; 7 bases fit TRBD1. The J segment lost 5 bases and the V segment lost 7 bases, leaving 10 bases of the junction unmatched. The germline V gene has CDR1 MNHEY and CDR2 SVGAGI. The CDR3 consists of 14 residues. The CDR3 sequence: CASTSLTGSTEAFF. CDR3 nucleotides: TGTGCCAGCACATCCTTGACAGGGTCGACTGAAGCTTTCTTT.

This chain connects TRBV25-1 to TRBJ2-5; 10 positions agree with TRBD1. The CDR3 has 15 residues. The V gene end was trimmed by 2 bases and the J gene end by 2 bases; junction bases not matched to a gene: 2. Germline V gene data show CDR1 as MGHDK and CDR2 as SYGVNS. The CDR3 DNA follows: TGTGCCAGCAGTGAAGCGGGACAGGGGCAAGAGACCCAGTACTTC. Encoded protein: CASSEAGQGQETQYF.

The V call is TRBV7-9, the J call TRBJ2-6; TRBD2 might be the D (5 bases). Germline-derived CDR1 and CDR2 are SEHNR and FQNEAQ (reference sequence). CDR3 length: 16 amino acids. Trimming took off 6 bases at V and 8 bases at J, with 20 bases between the two ends. The CDR3 protein is CASSLQPGLGSNVLTF. Written as DNA, the CDR3 is TGTGCCAGCAGTCTCCAACCCGGACTGGGGTCCAACGTCCTGACTTTC. The full variable domain, its missing parts supplied by reference TRBV7-9 and TRBJ2-6, is DTGVSQNPRHKITKRGQNVTFRCDPISEHNRLYWYRQTLGQGPEFLTYFQNEAQLEKSRLLSDRFSAERPKGSFSTLEIQRTEQGDSAMYLCASSLQPGLGSNVLTFGAGSRLTVL.

The chain is built from TRBV11-2 and TRBJ1-2; D is unresolved. Germline CDR1 is SGHAT and CDR2 is FQNNGV. The V end lost 0 bases, the J end lost 4 bases, and 3 bases lay between the germline ends. There are 12 residues in the CDR3. The CDR3 sequence: CASSLDGYGYTF. The CDR3 DNA follows: TGTGCCAGCAGCTTAGACGGCTATGGCTACACCTTC.

This clone was counted at least ten times. The V and J genes are TRBV7-9 and TRBJ1-1; 7 positions agree with TRBD1. The CDR3 covers 15 residues. The germline gives CDR1 SEHNR, CDR2 FQNEAQ (reference sequence). V trimming: 5 bases; J trimming: 6 bases; junction bases outside the gene matches: 12. The CDR3, as DNA: TGTGCCAGCAGCCCAGCCGGGACAGATAACGCTGAAGCTTTCTTT. This sequence encodes CASSPAGTDNAEAFF.

V usage is TRBV3-1 (or the pseudogene TRBV3-2) and J usage is TRBJ2-7, with 8 bases that match TRBD2. This CDR3 comprises 12 residues. Per the germline V gene, CDR1 is LGHDT and CDR2 is YNNKEL (reference sequence). V lost 6 bases, J lost 6 bases, and 4 bases stayed unmatched. CDR3 region: CASSGLAGEQYF. In DNA form, the CDR3 reads TGTGCCAGCAGTGGACTAGCCGGCGAGCAGTACTTC.

The rearrangement joins TRBV7-3 to TRBJ2-5; D is uncertain. Trimming pared 5 bases from V and 0 bases from J, leaving 7 bases between. The CDR3 runs to 13 residues. Germline V gene sequence: CDR1 SGHTA, CDR2 FQGTGA. The CDR3 region is CASSIHYQETQYF. The CDR3 coding sequence is TGTGCCAGCAGCATCCATTACCAAGAGACCCAGTACTTC.

The gene calls are TRBV5-4 and TRBJ2-7; TRBD2 agrees at 9 bases. CDR1 is SGHNT and CDR2 is YYREEE in the germline V gene (reference sequence). The CDR3 length is 14 residues. Germline trimming cut 5 bases from V and 4 bases from J; bases unmatched to any gene: 7. DNA of the CDR3: TGTGCCAGCAGTTCTAGCGGGAAGGTTTACGAGCAGTACTTC. Its protein product is CASSSSGKVYEQYF.